Below are 9 T cell receptor beta chains sequenced from a single sample in a study of CD8+CD57+ T cells in acquired aplastic anemia. Patients who underwent sequencing had shown CD8+CD57+ cell expansion by flow cytometry. Genomic DNA templated the TCR beta VDJ and CDR3 profiling. TCRdb reprocessed the reads with MiXCR, giving one entry per CDR3 protein. This table holds about 180,000 distinct CDR3 sequences, nearly 50% found once. The specimen sequenced was sorted CD4+, CD8+, or CD8+CD57+ T cells (not recorded which) from PBMCs. The receptor source for this set is a human donor with aplastic anemia.

This clonotype was counted a few times. The CDR3 coding sequence is TGTGCCAGCAGCACCGGGATCCGAGCTAACTATGGCTACACCTTC. It yields the protein CASSTGIRANYGYTF. The rearrangement uses TRBV7-9 and TRBJ1-2; unclear D gene. CDR3 size: 15 residues. The V end lost 5 bases, the J end lost 0 bases, and 13 bases lay between the germline ends. The V gene's germline CDR1 is SEHNR and CDR2 FQNEAQ (reference sequence).

This clonotype was recorded at least ten times. V usage is TRBV11-1 and J usage is TRBJ1-1; 8 nucleotides agree with TRBD1. The CDR3 spans 15 residues. With V trimmed by 1 base and J by 6 bases, 7 bases remained unmatched. Germline loops: CDR1 SGHAT, CDR2 FQDESV (reference sequence). The CDR3 loop reads CASSLGDRGGPEAFF. The CDR3 nucleotides read TGTGCCAGCAGCTTAGGCGACAGGGGAGGCCCTGAAGCTTTCTTT.

This clonotype has just a few counts. The chain combines TRBV28 with TRBJ1-2, with TRBD1 identical over 7 bases. From germline, CDR1 is MDHEN and CDR2 SYDVKM. Unmatched junction bases numbered 11, after V lost 11 bases and J lost 5 bases. The CDR3 runs 13 residues. In DNA form, the CDR3 reads TGTGCCCTGGGGAAGGGGGCGCGTTATGGCTACACCTTC. Translated: CALGKGARYGYTF.

This clonotype was detected a few times. The chain employs TRBV7-9 and TRBJ1-6, with TRBD1 matching 9 bases. Germline-derived CDR1 and CDR2 are SEHNR and FQNEAQ (reference sequence). Trimming at V came to 3 bases and at J to 9 bases, leaving 12 bases not matched to a gene. The CDR3 is 17 residues long. CDR3 loop: CASSLGPGTGTGSPLHF. The CDR3 bases are TGTGCCAGCAGCTTGGGTCCCGGGACAGGGACGGGTTCACCCCTCCACTTT.

This clonotype was picked up many times. This sequence joins TRBV27 and TRBJ1-6; D remains unclear. With 5 bases removed from V and 7 bases from J, the gap between germline ends came to 12 bases. Germline CDR1 is MNHEY and CDR2 is SMNVEV (reference sequence). The CDR3 sequence is 14 residues long. Here the CDR3 reads CASSRRPGNSPLHF. CDR3 in DNA: TGTGCCAGCAGTCGGAGGCCGGGAAATTCACCCCTCCACTTT.

V usage is TRBV20-1 and J usage is TRBJ2-3; TRBD1 or TRBD2 may be the D gene (5 bases each). This CDR3 is 14 amino acids long. Germline CDR1 and CDR2: DFQATT and SNEGSKA (reference sequence). The V end was cut by 6 bases, the J end by 2 bases, with 15 bases between. The CDR3 reads CSAPGTELTDTQYF. The CDR3 nucleotides read TGCAGTGCCCCAGGGACCGAACTCACAGATACGCAGTATTTT.

A few counts support this clonotype. At one boundary the junction diverges from the germline segment, which might be a read error. The V call is TRBV2, the J call TRBJ2-5, with D tentatively TRBD2 (6 bases). Germline loops: CDR1 SNHLY, CDR2 FYNNEI. CDR3 length equals 15 residues. The chain's CDR3 is CASSGRGFIGETKYF. As DNA, the CDR3 is TGTGCCAGCAGCGGGAGAGGGTTCATCGGAGAGACCAAGTACTTC.

The chain links TRBV7-3 to TRBJ2-5, with D perhaps assigned TRBD1 or TRBD2 (5 bases each). The V and J ends lost 4 bases and 5 bases respectively, with 11 bases between them. Germline V CDR1 and CDR2: SGHTA, FQGTGA. The CDR3 is made up of 13 amino acids. In DNA, the CDR3 is TGTGCCAGCAGCTCCCGGGGCGCGGAGACCCAGTACTTC. Translating it yields CASSSRGAETQYF. The full variable domain, rest sourced from reference TRBV7-3 and TRBJ2-5, is GAGVSQTPSNKVTEKGKYVELRCDPISGHTALYWYRQSLGQGPEFLIYFQGTGAADDSGLPNDRFFAVRPEGSVSTLKIQRTERGDSAVYLCASSSRGAETQYFGPGTRLLVL.

This clonotype has more than one count but fewer than ten. V gene TRBV5-4 combines with J gene TRBJ1-5; 7 positions match TRBD1. Germline trimming cut 0 bases from V and 11 bases from J; bases unmatched to any gene: 2. Germline-derived CDR1 and CDR2 are SGHNT and YYREEE (reference sequence). This CDR3 contains 12 residues. In nucleotides, the CDR3 is TGTGCCAGCAGCTTGGAGACAGGGTCCCAGCATTTT. It encodes CASSLETGSQHF.